This record concerns one T cell receptor beta chain sequence. No cognate antigen has been identified for it. Qualities for individual bases were not recorded, and no much larger clone is one base off. The library was generated by RT-PCR. Sequenced on a NextSeq 550. The public reads were reprocessed in TCRdb via fastp at Q25 and MiXCR, keeping in-frame beta chains. Each entry is one CDR3 protein sequence, shown with its most common DNA and genes. The sample data list about 960,000 distinct CDR3 sequences, and approximately 19% of these were observed just once. The top ten hold 5.5% to 6.5% of the sample. According to the germline V gene, CDR1 reads SGHRS and CDR2 reads YFSETQ. Trimming removed 0 bases from V and 4 bases from J; the gene matches leave 7 bases unexplained. The CDR3 sequence holds 16 residues, the cysteine and phenylalanine included. Here the CDR3 DNA is all that survives: 48 bases in frame from base 1.

The data were taken from a study of patients and donors after allogeneic stem cell transplantation (dated by TCRdb to 2019 to 2021). Sequencing input: blood, either unsorted or a sorted T cell fraction (not recorded which). The chain couples TRBV5-1 to TRBJ2-5, and 9 junctional nucleotides match TRBD2. This sequence was found in a human donor who was either an allogeneic HSCT recipient or a stem cell or donor lymphocyte infusion donor (not recorded which). It is not recorded whose cells these are; they may come from a transplant donor. The CDR3 protein is CASSLDPGLAIETQYF. The DNA sequence is as follows: TGCGCCAGCAGCTTGGACCCGGGACTAGCCATAGAGACCCAGTACTTC. The full variable domain, with segments outside the CDR3 supplied by the reference TRBV5-1 and TRBJ2-5 proteins, appears as KAGVTQTPRYLIKTRGQQVTLSCSPISGHRSVSWYQQTPGQGLQFLFEYFSETQRNKGNFPGRFSGRQFSNSRSEMNVSTLELGDSALYLCASSLDPGLAIETQYFGPGTRLLVL.